The 22 T cell receptor beta chains below were found in one sample sequenced in a study of blood T cells in healthy people across ages. PCR was performed a second time for roughly 6 to 12 cycles using a sample-barcoded 5' primer and a J-beta primer mix. TCRdb reprocessed the 5' RACE reads via MiXCR and lists one record per CDR3 protein. Among 600,000 or so distinct CDR3 sequences listed, around 31% were seen once. The specimen sequenced was blood. These receptors all stem from a woman of 80 years or more in good health.

This clonotype was seen at least ten times. The chain employs TRBV2 and TRBJ2-3, with 9 bases matching TRBD2. This CDR3 is 13 amino acids long. Germline lookup yields CDR1 SNHLY and CDR2 FYNNEI. Losses at the gene ends were 10 bases for V and 6 bases for J; bases not matched to a gene: 8. CDR3 nucleotides: TGTGCCAACGAAGGGGGACTAGCTGATACGCAGTATTTT. Residues: CANEGGLADTQYF.

V is TRBV4-2 and J is TRBJ1-6; perhaps TRBD1 as D (6 bases). Deletions cut 5 bases from V and 0 bases from J, with 8 bases between. The CDR3 length is 15 residues. Germline V gene data show CDR1 as LGHNA and CDR2 as YNFKEQ. CDR3 sequence: CASSGQNSYNSPLHF. Here the CDR3 DNA reads TGTGCCAGCAGCGGACAGAACTCCTATAATTCACCCCTCCACTTT.

This clonotype was observed at least ten times. The rearrangement joins TRBV10-3 to TRBJ1-6, with D hard to call. The CDR3 is made up of 14 amino acids. Per the germline V gene, CDR1 is ENHRY and CDR2 is SYGVKD. The V gene lost 5 bases and the J gene lost 8 bases, with 13 bases spanning the gap. CDR3 DNA sequence: TGTGCCATCAGTCCTTGGGAGTCAGATTCACCCCTCCACTTT. Amino acids: CAISPWESDSPLHF.

This clonotype was detected ten times or more. The J gene is TRBJ1-2, the V gene TRBV4-2; D unclear. The V gene lost 0 bases and the J gene lost 2 bases, with 13 bases spanning the gap. This CDR3 spans 16 amino acids. Germline assignment: CDR1 LGHNA and CDR2 YNFKEQ. The CDR3 nucleotides are TGTGCCAGCAGCCAAGAAGCGGTGGGCCCAAACTATGGCTACACCTTC. Its translation: CASSQEAVGPNYGYTF.

The table lists this clonotype with many counts. The chain recombines TRBV28 with TRBJ2-7; D ambiguous. The CDR3 is 12 amino acids. Germline-derived CDR1 and CDR2 are MDHEN and SYDVKM. Between the trimmed V and J ends, which lost 4 bases and 2 bases, there was a span of 6 bases. The CDR3 DNA reads as TGTGCCAGCAGTTCGGTAACCTACGAGCAGTACTTC. It codes for CASSSVTYEQYF.

The chain combines TRBV9 with TRBJ2-7, with TRBD2 identical over 9 bases. The end of the DNA is better explained by TRBJ2-5, so the J call may be wrong. CDR1 is SGDLS, CDR2 YYNGEE, per germline. The CDR3 is made up of 17 amino acids. CDR3 loop: CASSIGTSGGIQETQYF. The CDR3 nucleotides read TGTGCCAGCAGCATCGGGACGAGCGGGGGGATTCAAGAGACCCAGTACTTC.

As concerns this clonotype: Given a much more abundant clone one base away, this may be a read error. The CDR3 region has the DNA TGTACCAGCAGCCTCGGGAGGGGGCCTCAAAACATTCAGTACTTC. Translated: CTSSLGRGPQNIQYF. V usage is TRBV7-2 and J usage is TRBJ2-4; possibly TRBD2 for D (8 bases). The CDR3 contains 15 residues. Between the trimmed V and J ends, which lost 5 bases and 5 bases, there was a span of 16 bases. Germline CDR1 and CDR2: SGHTA and FQGNSA.

This clonotype was observed a few times. This may come from a read error, since a much larger clone is one base off. V usage is TRBV27 and J usage is TRBJ2-4, with TRBD2 matching 13 bases. With the DNA end fitting TRBJ2-5 better, the J assignment may be wrong. Germline-derived CDR1 and CDR2 are MNHEY and SMNVEV (reference sequence). CDR3 size: 15 residues. CDR3 DNA: TGTGCCAGCAGTCCTTGGACTAGCGGGGGCCAGACCCAGTACTTC. Encoded protein: CASSPWTSGGQTQYF.

The gene calls are TRBV6-4 and TRBJ2-3; the match to TRBD2 covers 13 bases. CDR3 length: 18 residues. The ends lost 0 bases at V and 5 bases at J; junction bases unmatched: 8. Germline V gene lookup returns CDR1 MRHNA and CDR2 SNTAGT. The CDR3 DNA sequence: TGTGCCAGCAGTGACTCGGAGGGACTAGCGGGGCCTGGAGATACGCAGTATTTT. Residues: CASSDSEGLAGPGDTQYF.

This clonotype was seen a single time. The V and J genes are TRBV12-3 or TRBV12-4 and TRBJ2-7, with 8 bases that match TRBD2. The end of the DNA fits TRBJ2-5 better, so the J call may be wrong. This CDR3 comprises 15 residues. In DNA, the CDR3 is TGTGCCAGCAGTTTGGGGACTAGTCTCGGGGGGACCCAGTACTTC. It codes for CASSLGTSLGGTQYF.

V usage is TRBV6-5 and J usage is TRBJ2-7; 10 positions match TRBD1. The last part of the DNA fits TRBJ2-5 better; the J call may be wrong. In germline, CDR1 is MNHEY, CDR2 SVGAGI. The CDR3 loop spans 16 amino acids. DNA of the CDR3: TGTGCCAGCAGTTACTCCTGGGACAGGGGTCGGGAGACCCAGTACTTC. It is translated as CASSYSWDRGRETQYF.

The chain couples TRBV30 to TRBJ2-5, with D possibly TRBD2 on 6 matching bases. This CDR3 region has 14 residues. The germline gives CDR1 GTSNPN, CDR2 SVGIG (reference sequence). V dropped 0 bases and J dropped 2 bases, with 10 bases sitting between them. In DNA form, the CDR3 reads TGTGCCTGGAGTGTACGGCGGGGTCAAGAGACCCAGTACTTC. Protein: CAWSVRRGQETQYF.

This clonotype was seen a handful of times. The genes are TRBV5-8 and TRBJ1-5, with D possibly matching TRBD1 (5 bases). This CDR3 comprises 13 residues. The germline V gene encodes CDR1 SGHTS and CDR2 YDEGEE. V was clipped by 0 bases and J by 9 bases, with 10 bases between them. In DNA form, the CDR3 reads TGTGCCAGCAGCTTGGATGGGGGTAGGCCCCAGCATTTT. Protein sequence: CASSLDGGRPQHF.

A few counts support this clonotype. The CDR3 nucleotides are TGCACTACTTTTCCGGGACAGGGGGCAGGGAACACTGAAGCTTTCTTT. Translated, it gives CTTFPGQGAGNTEAFF. The chain has TRBV20-1 and TRBJ1-1, with TRBD1 identical over 12 bases. CDR3 length: 16 amino acids. Germline V gives CDR1 DFQATT, CDR2 SNEGSKA (reference sequence).

The rearrangement uses TRBV20-1 and TRBJ2-5, with TRBD2 matching 7 bases. The V segment lost 5 bases and the J segment 11 bases; nucleotides outside the gene matches: 17. CDR1 DFQATT and CDR2 SNEGSKA come from the germline V gene (reference sequence). The CDR3 loop spans 14 amino acids. The CDR3 nucleotides read TGCAGTGCTGAAGGCGGGACTACCAGGAGTGAGCAGTACTTC. The encoded protein is CSAEGGTTRSEQYF.

Comments on this clonotype: This may be a read error: a much more frequent sequence differs by one nucleotide. The rearrangement links TRBV7-9 to TRBJ1-6; D gene uncertain. Germline assignment: CDR1 SEHNR and CDR2 FQNEAQ (reference sequence). This CDR3 is 13 amino acids long. CDR3: CAGSGAQHSPLHF. DNA of the CDR3: TGTGCCGGCAGCGGCGCGCAGCATTCACCCCTCCACTTT.

The chain is built from TRBV7-8 and TRBJ2-5; possibly TRBD2 for D (6 bases). Trimming took 5 bases from V and 1 from J, leaving 8 bases between them. The germline gives CDR1 SGHVS, CDR2 FQNEAQ. This CDR3 is built from 13 residues. As DNA, the CDR3 is TGTGCCAGCAGCGAGGGACTCCAAGAGACCCAGTACTTC. The encoded protein is CASSEGLQETQYF.

The sample holds many counts of this clonotype. This chain uses TRBV10-3 with TRBJ2-7; TRBD1 matches 7 bases. V lost 4 bases to trimming and J lost 1 base; unmatched junction nucleotides: 4. Germline lookup yields CDR1 ENHRY and CDR2 SYGVKD. The CDR3 spans 14 residues. The CDR3 DNA reads as TGTGCCATCAGTGGGGCAGGGGGTTCCTACGAGCAGTACTTC. This translates into CAISGAGGSYEQYF.

With respect to this clonotype: An end of the junction differs from the germline gene, which may be a read error. This chain links TRBV5-1 with TRBJ1-2; unclear D gene. The CDR3 extends over 14 amino acids. The germline CDR1 and CDR2 sequences are SGHRS and YFSETQ. The CDR3 loop reads CASSLEYSNCGYTF. CDR3 bases: TGCGCCAGCAGCTTGGAGTACTCTAACTGTGGCTACACCTTC.

This clonotype was seen ten or more times. The genes are TRBV28 and TRBJ1-2; 8 nucleotides match TRBD1. Germline V gene sequence: CDR1 MDHEN, CDR2 SYDVKM. J lost 5 bases, V lost 7 bases, and 9 bases had no gene match. The CDR3 has 14 amino acids. CDR3 DNA: TGTGCCAGCACCGCAGGGGGCGTTGGGTATGGCTACACCTTC. It yields the protein CASTAGGVGYGYTF.

This clonotype was seen ten or more times. This chain connects TRBV4-2 to TRBJ2-4, with D perhaps being TRBD1 or TRBD2 (5 bases each). The V and J ends lost 0 bases and 1 base respectively, with 13 bases between them. Germline CDR1 is LGHNA and CDR2 is YNFKEQ. This CDR3 is built from 17 residues. CDR3 bases: TGTGCCAGCAGCCAAGAAAGCGAGGGGATGGCCAAAAACATTCAGTACTTC. It translates to CASSQESEGMAKNIQYF.

In its sample, this clonotype was seen many times. The chain couples TRBV15 to TRBJ2-3, with D uncertain. The V gene's germline CDR1 is LNHNV and CDR2 YYDKDF (reference sequence). V lost 0 bases and J 10 bases, leaving 8 bases between the germline ends. This CDR3 has 12 residues. The CDR3 loop is CATSRDGIAQYF. The CDR3, as DNA: TGTGCCACCAGCAGAGATGGGATTGCGCAGTATTTT.